Following are 18 T cell receptor beta chains from one sample sequenced in a study of shared clonotypes between healthy human individuals. Data came from immunoSEQ multiplex PCR; TCRdb stores just in-frame clones and leaves some out. Altogether over a million clones are present, roughly 70% being singletons, with the ten largest covering around 1.5%. Sample: memory CD4+ T cells sorted from blood. Described subset: CD45RA-negative fraction. These receptors originate from a man aged 18 to 30 in good health.

With respect to this clone: The sample holds other DNA sequences that translate to the same CDR3. The chain links TRBV7-2 to TRBJ2-1; D remains unclear. Germline V gene sequence: CDR1 SGHTA, CDR2 FQGNSA. The CDR3 is 12 amino acids. Between the trimmed V and J ends, which lost 6 bases and 3 bases, there was a span of 6 bases. The chain's CDR3 is CASSSYYNEQFF. CDR3 bases: TGTGCCAGCAGTTCTTACTACAATGAGCAGTTCTTC.

The V gene is TRBV7-2, the J gene TRBJ1-2; D is uncertain. V lost 1 base and J 9 bases, leaving 9 bases between the germline ends. This CDR3 comprises 12 residues. CDR1 and CDR2 from the germline V gene are SGHTA and FQGNSA. CDR3 residues: CASSLELGSYTF. The CDR3 DNA reads as TGTGCCAGCAGCTTAGAATTGGGCAGCTACACCTTC.

A remark on this clone: The sample contains more than one DNA sequence encoding this CDR3. The V and J genes are TRBV2 and TRBJ1-5; 10 bases line up with TRBD1. The CDR3 spans 14 residues. After removal of 6 bases from V and 2 bases from J, the junction contained 1 base not matched to a gene. Germline V gene data show CDR1 as SNHLY and CDR2 as FYNNEI. The CDR3 region has the DNA TGTGCCAGCAGCGGGACAGGGGGCAATCAGCCCCAGCATTTT. This sequence encodes CASSGTGGNQPQHF.

For the CDR3, the DNA is TGTGCCAGCACGGGAGGGGGGAACACCGGGGAGCTGTTTTTT. Translated: CASTGGGNTGELFF. The chain employs TRBV27 and TRBJ2-2; TRBD2 aligns across 8 bases. J lost 1 base, V lost 7 bases, and 2 bases had no gene match. Germline assignment: CDR1 MNHEY and CDR2 SMNVEV (reference sequence). This CDR3 is built from 14 residues.

The chain carries TRBV7-6 and TRBJ2-2; no definite D call. The CDR3 loop spans 16 amino acids. Trimming stripped 1 base from V and 6 bases from J, with 15 bases between. Looked up from germline, CDR1 is SGHVS and CDR2 is FNYEAQ. CDR3 in DNA: TGTGCCAGCAGCTTAGGGGCGAGACTTGGGGCCGGGGAGCTGTTTTTT. As protein: CASSLGARLGAGELFF.

This clone was picked up many times. The same CDR3 arises from other DNA sequences in this sample as well. The rearrangement links TRBV2 to TRBJ1-3; unclear D gene. The CDR3 spans 13 residues. Germline CDR1 is SNHLY and CDR2 is FYNNEI. V was clipped by 5 bases and J by 2 bases, with 7 bases between them. CDR3 nucleotide sequence: TGTGCCAGCAGTCAAGGGACTGGAAACACCATATATTTT. It codes for CASSQGTGNTIYF.

This chain connects TRBV30 to TRBJ2-3, with D maybe TRBD2 (6 bases). V lost 4 bases and J lost 2, with 13 bases in between. Germline V gene lookup returns CDR1 GTSNPN and CDR2 SVGIG (reference sequence). The CDR3 length is 14 residues. The CDR3 loop is CAWTGGQVTDTQYF. CDR3 in DNA: TGTGCCTGGACTGGAGGGCAGGTCACAGATACGCAGTATTTT.

This clone showed up just once. This chain uses TRBV11-2 with TRBJ2-3, with 8 bases that match TRBD2. The length of the CDR3 is 19 residues. The ends lost 2 bases at V and 6 bases at J; junction bases unmatched: 19. Per the germline V gene, CDR1 is SGHAT and CDR2 is FQNNGV. The CDR3 is CASSLYRGRKNEKLDTQYF. The DNA for the CDR3 is TGTGCCAGCAGCTTATATCGCGGGAGGAAGAACGAGAAGCTGGATACGCAGTATTTT.

J is TRBJ2-5 and V is TRBV11-3, with 8 bases that match TRBD2. With V trimmed by 3 bases and J by 1 base, 7 bases remained unmatched. The CDR3 covers 16 residues. Germline loops: CDR1 SGHNT, CDR2 YENEEA. CDR3 loop: CASSFGGVEGQETQYF. The CDR3 nucleotides are TGTGCCAGCAGCTTCGGGGGGGTCGAGGGCCAAGAGACCCAGTACTTC.

This rearrangement joins TRBV7-9 to TRBJ2-1, with D unclear. The CDR3 is made up of 13 amino acids. V was clipped by 1 base and J by 8 bases, with 9 bases between them. CDR1 and CDR2 from the germline V gene are SEHNR and FQNEAQ (reference sequence). CDR3 in DNA: TGTGCCAGCAGCTTAGAACGGTCCCATGAGCAGTTCTTC. Translation gives CASSLERSHEQFF.

The gene calls are TRBV7-9 and TRBJ2-1, with 9 bases aligning to TRBD2. V was pared by 4 bases and J by 5 bases, with 12 bases of the junction left unmatched. Germline lookup yields CDR1 SEHNR and CDR2 FQNEAQ (reference sequence). The CDR3 consists of 17 residues. As DNA, the CDR3 is TGTGCCAGCAGCTCCCGGGCAAGCGGGGGGCCTAACAATGAGCAGTTCTTC. Amino acid sequence: CASSSRASGGPNNEQFF.

Written as DNA, the CDR3 is TGTGCCAGTAGTAATAGCGGGACAGGATCCTACGAGCAGTACTTC. It yields the protein CASSNSGTGSYEQYF. The J gene is TRBJ2-7, the V gene TRBV19, with D possibly being TRBD1 or TRBD2 (8 bases each). Trimming stripped 4 bases from V and 1 base from J, with 14 bases between. The CDR3 is made up of 15 amino acids. Germline V gene lookup returns CDR1 LNHDA and CDR2 SQIVND (reference sequence).

The V and J genes are TRBV4-1 and TRBJ2-2, with D tentatively TRBD2 (6 bases). V dropped 4 bases and J dropped 4 bases, with 25 bases sitting between them. The CDR3 is 19 amino acids. Germline V gene lookup returns CDR1 MGHRA and CDR2 YSYEKL. The CDR3 DNA follows: TGCGCCAGCAGCCCGACGGGGAAGGTAGCGGATGTTTTCACCGGGGAGCTGTTTTTT. It codes for CASSPTGKVADVFTGELFF.

The CDR3 DNA follows: TGTGCCAGCAGTTACTCAACGGGCAGTGCTGAAGCTTTCTTT. Protein: CASSYSTGSAEAFF. The chain employs TRBV6-6 and TRBJ1-1; D is undetermined. Germline values: CDR1 MNHNY, CDR2 SVGAGI (reference sequence). The CDR3 length is 14 residues. V dropped 0 bases and J dropped 6 bases, with 11 bases sitting between them.

V is TRBV29-1 and J is TRBJ2-1; 7 positions match TRBD1. The trim removed 4 bases at V and 1 base at J, leaving 13 bases unmatched. From germline, CDR1 is SQVTM and CDR2 ANQGSEA. This CDR3 has 17 amino acids. The CDR3 protein is CSVGTPTRGRSYNEQFF. DNA for the CDR3: TGCAGCGTTGGAACCCCAACAAGGGGGCGATCCTACAATGAGCAGTTCTTC.

V and J are TRBV14 and TRBJ1-1; D perhaps matches TRBD1 (6 bases). The CDR3 covers 15 residues. CDR1 is SGHDN and CDR2 is FVKESK in the germline V gene. Trimming removed 2 bases from V and 7 bases from J, with 17 bases in between. The CDR3 nucleotides read TGTGCCAGCAGCCAAACGGGGGGCGGACGGGTTGAAGCTTTCTTT. Protein sequence: CASSQTGGGRVEAFF. The full variable domain, with the rest looked up from reference TRBV14 and TRBJ1-1, is EAGVTQFPSHSVIEKGQTVTLRCDPISGHDNLYWYRRVMGKEIKFLLHFVKESKQDESGMPNNRFLAERTGGTYSTLKVQPAELEDSGVYFCASSQTGGGRVEAFFGQGTRLTVV.

The V and J genes are TRBV12-1 and TRBJ1-3. TRBV12-1 represents a pseudogene. This CDR3 is 15 amino acids long. The CDR3 nucleotides read TGTGCCAGCAGGTTCAGGGGGAGGGCTGGAAACACCATATATTTT. Translation: CASRFRGRAGNTIYF.

Written as DNA, the CDR3 is TGCGCCAGCAGTGAGGGGGTAGCCAAAAACATTCAGTACTTC. Its translation: CASSEGVAKNIQYF. The rearrangement uses TRBV10-2 and TRBJ2-4; D remains unclear. Germline V gives CDR1 WSHSY, CDR2 SAAADI. The CDR3 runs 14 residues. Trimming took 2 bases from V and 0 from J, leaving 5 bases between them.